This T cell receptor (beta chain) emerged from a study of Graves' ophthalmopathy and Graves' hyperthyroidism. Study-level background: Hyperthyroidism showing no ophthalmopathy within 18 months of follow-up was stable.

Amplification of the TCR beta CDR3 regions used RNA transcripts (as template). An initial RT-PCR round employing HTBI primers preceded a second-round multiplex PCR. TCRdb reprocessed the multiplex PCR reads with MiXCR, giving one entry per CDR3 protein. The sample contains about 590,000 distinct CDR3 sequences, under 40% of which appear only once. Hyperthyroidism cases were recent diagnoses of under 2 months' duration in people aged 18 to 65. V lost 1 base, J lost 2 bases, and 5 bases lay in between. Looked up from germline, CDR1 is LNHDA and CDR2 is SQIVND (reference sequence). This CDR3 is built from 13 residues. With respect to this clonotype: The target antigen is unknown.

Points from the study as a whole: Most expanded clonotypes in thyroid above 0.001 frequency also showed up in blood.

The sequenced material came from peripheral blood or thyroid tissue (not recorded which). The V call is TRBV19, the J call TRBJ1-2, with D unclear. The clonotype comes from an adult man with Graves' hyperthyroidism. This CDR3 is CASSIGGNYGYTF. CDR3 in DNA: TGTGCCAGTAGTATAGGAGGGAACTATGGCTACACCTTC.